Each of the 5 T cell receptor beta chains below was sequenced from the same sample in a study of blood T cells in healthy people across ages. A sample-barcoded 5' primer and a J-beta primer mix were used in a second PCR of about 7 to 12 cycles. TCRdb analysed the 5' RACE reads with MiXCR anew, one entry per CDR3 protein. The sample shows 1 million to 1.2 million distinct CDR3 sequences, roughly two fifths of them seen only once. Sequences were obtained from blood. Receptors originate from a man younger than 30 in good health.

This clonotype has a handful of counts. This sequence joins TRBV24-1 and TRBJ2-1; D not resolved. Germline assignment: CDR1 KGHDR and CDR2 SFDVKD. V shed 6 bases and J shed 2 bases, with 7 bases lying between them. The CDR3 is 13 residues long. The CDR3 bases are TGTGCCACCAGTTACGAACCCTACAATGAGCAGTTCTTC. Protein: CATSYEPYNEQFF.

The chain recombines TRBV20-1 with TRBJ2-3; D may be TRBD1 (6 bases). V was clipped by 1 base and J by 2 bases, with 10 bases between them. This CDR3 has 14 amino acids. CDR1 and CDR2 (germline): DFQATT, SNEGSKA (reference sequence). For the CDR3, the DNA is TGCAGTGCTAGAGGGGACACCCCCACAGATACGCAGTATTTT. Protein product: CSARGDTPTDTQYF.

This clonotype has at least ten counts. CDR3 nucleotides: TGCAGCGTCCGGACAGGGGGAAGTACAGATACGCAGTATTTT. Translating it yields CSVRTGGSTDTQYF. The V gene is TRBV29-1, the J gene TRBJ2-3; 10 nucleotides align to TRBD1. CDR3 size: 14 residues. Losses at the gene ends were 6 bases for V and 3 bases for J; bases not matched to a gene: 6. The germline gives CDR1 SQVTM, CDR2 ANQGSEA.

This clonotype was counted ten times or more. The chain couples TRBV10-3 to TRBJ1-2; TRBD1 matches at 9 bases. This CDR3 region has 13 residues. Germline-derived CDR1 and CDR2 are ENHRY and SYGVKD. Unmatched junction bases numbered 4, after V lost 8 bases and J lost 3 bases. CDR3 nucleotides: TGTGCCATCCGTCGACAGGGGGACTATGGCTACACCTTC. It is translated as CAIRRQGDYGYTF.

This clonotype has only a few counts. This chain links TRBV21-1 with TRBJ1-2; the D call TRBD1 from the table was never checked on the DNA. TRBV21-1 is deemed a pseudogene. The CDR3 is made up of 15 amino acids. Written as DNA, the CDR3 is TGTGCCAGCAGCCGGACAGCCAAAGCTAACTATGGCTACACCTTC. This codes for CASSRTAKANYGYTF.